The clone carrying this T cell receptor (beta chain) was counted a few times. This specimen comes from a study of beta chain features in type 1 diabetes. cDNA synthesis used the whole RNA isolate, giving expressed TCRB sequences. Profiled with immunoSEQ multiplex PCR; TCRdb holds only in-frame clones, not every one. This table has under 800,000 clones, roughly 16% appearing once. This CDR3 region has 14 residues. Germline V CDR1 and CDR2: SGHTA, FQGNSA. The V gene lost 1 base and the J gene lost 4 bases, with 8 bases spanning the gap. The material sequenced was naive CD4+ T cells from blood. The genes are TRBV7-2 and TRBJ1-5, with D hard to call. The receptor comes from a man between 18 and 35 years old in good health. CDR3 nucleotides: TGTGCCAGCAGCTTAGTAGGGCCAAATCAGCCCCAGCATTTT. Translated: CASSLVGPNQPQHF.